A single sample is the source of the 20 T cell receptor beta chains below, sequenced in a study of T cells in Graves' hyperthyroidism and ophthalmopathy. It was RNA transcripts that yielded the amplified TCR beta CDR3 regions. Initially, a first-round RT-PCR of the TCR CDR3 employed the HTBI primer set. Via MiXCR, TCRdb re-called the multiplex PCR reads, giving one row per CDR3 protein. The sample records a few hundred thousand distinct CDR3 sequences, approximately 15% being singletons. Input material: blood. The receptors originated from a woman aged 40-49 years with Graves' ophthalmopathy.

The genes are TRBV5-1 and TRBJ1-2, with TRBD1 identical over 7 bases. J lost 6 bases, V lost 3 bases, and 8 bases had no gene match. This CDR3 has 14 amino acids. The germline gives CDR1 SGHRS, CDR2 YFSETQ. The CDR3 DNA reads as TGCGCCAGCAGCTCCTTACAGGGGCTGGATGGCTACACCTTC. Protein sequence: CASSSLQGLDGYTF.

The chain carries TRBV7-9 and TRBJ2-6; no firm D call. This CDR3 spans 16 amino acids. The germline V and J ends were trimmed by 2 bases and 2 bases, with 10 bases remaining between them. CDR1 SEHNR and CDR2 FQNEAQ come from the germline V gene (reference sequence). CDR3 sequence: CASSLYLGTGANVLTF. The CDR3 DNA reads as TGTGCCAGCAGCTTATATCTGGGGACTGGGGCCAACGTCCTGACTTTC.

At least ten counts were recorded for this clonotype. The chain combines TRBV5-1 with TRBJ2-1; D possibly corresponds to TRBD2 (5 bases). CDR1 SGHRS and CDR2 YFSETQ come from the germline V gene. Trimming cost V 0 bases and J 10 bases, with 14 bases left between them. This CDR3 is built from 14 residues. CDR3 amino acids: CASSLDRPSREQFF. The CDR3 DNA reads as TGCGCCAGCAGCTTGGATCGCCCTAGCAGGGAGCAGTTCTTC.

This clonotype was recorded many times. The chain combines TRBV6-5 with TRBJ2-2; 10 bases agree with TRBD2. J was trimmed by 6 bases and V by 0 bases; bases with no gene match: 4. This CDR3 has 16 residues. CDR1 MNHEY and CDR2 SVGAGI come from the germline V gene. CDR3 loop: CASSYSGTSEPGELFF. The CDR3 DNA sequence: TGTGCCAGCAGTTACTCGGGGACTAGCGAACCCGGGGAGCTGTTTTTT.

This clonotype was detected a few times. The V call is TRBV7-6, the J call TRBJ1-4; D unclear. This CDR3 contains 16 residues. Germline CDR1 SGHVS, CDR2 FNYEAQ. The V and J ends lost 5 bases and 3 bases respectively, with 16 bases between them. CDR3 nucleotides: TGTGCCAGCAGCCTAAACCGACGCACGTCTAATGAAAAACTGTTTTTT. It yields the protein CASSLNRRTSNEKLFF.

The chain is built from TRBV7-9 and TRBJ1-4; D not resolved. CDR1 is SEHNR and CDR2 is FQNEAQ in the germline V gene (reference sequence). With 0 bases removed from V and 3 bases from J, the gap between germline ends came to 5 bases. This CDR3 spans 14 amino acids. DNA for the CDR3: TGTGCCAGCAGCTTAGCCGGAGCTAATGAAAAACTGTTTTTT. Translating gives CASSLAGANEKLFF. Supplemented by reference TRBV7-9 and TRBJ1-4, the full variable domain reads DTGVSQNPRHKITKRGQNVTFRCDPISEHNRLYWYRQTLGQGPEFLTYFQNEAQLEKSRLLSDRFSAERPKGSFSTLEIQRTEQGDSAMYLCASSLAGANEKLFFGSGTQLSVL.

This clonotype turned up a few times. The CDR3, as DNA: TGTGCCAGCAGCACTCCCTCGACTAGCGGGGGGCCCGGGGGGTCAGATACGCAGTATTTT. Amino acids: CASSTPSTSGGPGGSDTQYF. The V gene is TRBV28, the J gene TRBJ2-3; 13 bases fit TRBD2. V trimming: 6 bases; J trimming: 4 bases; junction bases outside the gene matches: 19. This CDR3 is built from 20 residues. Germline V CDR1 and CDR2: MDHEN, SYDVKM.

The CDR3 reads CASSPGLAGGTGELFF. CDR3 bases: TGTGCCAGCAGCCCGGGACTAGCGGGAGGTACCGGGGAGCTGTTTTTT. This rearrangement joins TRBV11-2 to TRBJ2-2, with 15 bases lining up with TRBD2. Germline V gives CDR1 SGHAT, CDR2 FQNNGV. There are 16 residues in the CDR3. V dropped 5 bases and J dropped 5; count of bases not matched to a gene: 3.

This sequence joins TRBV14 and TRBJ1-2, with a tentative D call TRBD1 (6 bases). CDR3 length: 17 residues. CDR1 SGHDN and CDR2 FVKESK come from the germline V gene. V lost 1 base, J lost 4 bases, and 19 bases lay in between. DNA of the CDR3: TGTGCCAGCAGCCAAGGCGAAATCGCAGGGGTCGGCTATGGCTACACCTTC. It translates to CASSQGEIAGVGYGYTF.

This rearrangement joins TRBV2 to TRBJ2-5; 8 nucleotides line up with TRBD2. Germline lookup yields CDR1 SNHLY and CDR2 FYNNEI. The V and J ends lost 5 bases and 2 bases, in that order; junction bases with no gene match: 4. There are 14 residues in the CDR3. This CDR3 is CASSLTSVQETQYF. The CDR3, as DNA: TGTGCCAGCAGTTTGACTAGCGTTCAAGAGACCCAGTACTTC.

A remark on this clonotype: A much larger clone differs by one base, so this may be a read error. The chain links TRBV7-9 to TRBJ2-7; weak D call: TRBD1 (5 bases). V lost 5 bases to trimming and J lost 6 bases, with 29 bases between them. In germline, CDR1 is SEHNR, CDR2 FQNEAQ (reference sequence). This CDR3 is 18 amino acids long. The CDR3 DNA sequence: TGTGCCAGCAGCCCAACCCGGTTGGGGCAGCTCGTCCTCTGCGAGCAGTACTTC. Residues: CASSPTRLGQLVLCEQYF.

The chain recombines TRBV12-3 or TRBV12-4 with TRBJ2-1; 8 bases line up with TRBD2. The J segment lost 7 bases and the V segment lost 4 bases, leaving 9 bases of the junction unmatched. This CDR3 has 15 amino acids. The CDR3 sequence is CASSSPYSGANEQFF. The CDR3 DNA reads TGTGCCAGCAGTTCCCCCTATAGCGGGGCAAATGAGCAGTTCTTC.

V and J are TRBV15 and TRBJ1-2; the match to TRBD1 covers 7 bases. The CDR3 totals 16 residues. Germline values: CDR1 LNHNV, CDR2 YYDKDF (reference sequence). J lost 2 bases, V lost 0 bases, and 6 bases had no gene match. DNA for the CDR3: TGTGCCACCAGCAGAGAAAAGACAGGGCCAAACTATGGCTACACCTTC. Protein sequence: CATSREKTGPNYGYTF.

This clonotype was observed a single time. This clone may be a read error of a much larger clone one base away. The CDR3 region is CASSQEWGRGYEQYF. The DNA for the CDR3 is TGTGCCAGCAGCCAAGAATGGGGCCGGGGGTACGAGCAGTACTTC. This chain links TRBV3-1 with TRBJ2-7; a possible D gene is TRBD2 (6 bases). The CDR3 spans 15 residues. V was cut by 0 bases and J by 4 bases, with 13 bases left in between. Germline CDR1 reads LGHDT; CDR2 reads YNNKEL (reference sequence).

Many counts were recorded for this clonotype. This sequence joins TRBV20-1 and TRBJ2-1; a weak D match, TRBD1 (7 bases). Germline V lookup: CDR1 DFQATT, CDR2 SNEGSKA (reference sequence). V dropped 5 bases and J dropped 8 bases, with 22 bases sitting between them. The CDR3 is 15 amino acids. The CDR3: CSALLGSGQGDEQFF. The CDR3 bases are TGCAGTGCTCTCCTGGGTAGCGGCCAGGGGGATGAGCAGTTCTTC.

This rearrangement joins TRBV6-4 to TRBJ2-1; 12 bases line up with TRBD2. The CDR3 runs 15 residues. Germline CDR1 MRHNA, CDR2 SNTAGT. Germline trimming cut 0 bases from V and 7 bases from J; bases unmatched to any gene: 1. In nucleotides, the CDR3 is TGTGCCAGCAGTGACTCGACTAGCGGGAGTAATGAGCAGTTCTTC. It is translated as CASSDSTSGSNEQFF.

The rearrangement links TRBV12-3 or TRBV12-4 to TRBJ1-2; D is perhaps TRBD1 (6 bases). V gave up 5 bases and J gave up 8 bases, with 21 bases separating them. CDR3 length: 15 amino acids. Here the CDR3 DNA reads TGTGCCAGCAGTACAGGGATTTGGGGGGCGCGGGGCTACACCTTC. Its translation: CASSTGIWGARGYTF.

This chain connects TRBV2 to TRBJ1-2, with a tentative D call TRBD1 (5 bases). The ends were cut back, 8 bases at V and 4 bases at J, with 14 bases in the middle. This CDR3 has 13 amino acids. Germline V gene data show CDR1 as SNHLY and CDR2 as FYNNEI. In nucleotides, the CDR3 is TGTGCCAGCCTCAGGGAGACGTCCTATGGCTACACCTTC. It translates to CASLRETSYGYTF.

This clonotype has a handful of counts. The chain has TRBV7-9 and TRBJ2-3; D possibly uses TRBD1 or TRBD2 (5 bases each). CDR3 length: 13 residues. Germline CDR1 and CDR2: SEHNR and FQNEAQ (reference sequence). The V end was cut by 11 bases, the J end by 5 bases, with 17 bases between. CDR3 sequence (DNA): TGTGCCTCCGGGACGCTCAAGGGAGATACGCAGTATTTT. Encoded protein: CASGTLKGDTQYF.

This clonotype was seen repeatedly, ten times or more. V and J are TRBV27 and TRBJ1-6, with 7 bases aligning to TRBD1. This CDR3 spans 16 amino acids. V was pared by 5 bases and J by 1 base, with 5 bases of the junction left unmatched. CDR1 and CDR2 (germline): MNHEY, SMNVEV (reference sequence). CDR3 nucleotides: TGTGCCAGCAGTACAGACAGGGTTTCCTATAATTCACCCCTCCACTTT. It codes for CASSTDRVSYNSPLHF.